The present TCR beta chain was sequenced within a study of cytomegalovirus exposure and HLA in healthy donors. Study-level information: Samples from HLA-typed donors yielded about 85 million unique TCRs in an early data release. Study results and caveats: Fewer than 200 TCR beta chains were listed as cytomegalovirus-associated. Later genetic work tied a missense DCLRE1C variant to beta-chain V and J trimming.

PCR used 60 Vbeta primers and 13 Jbeta primers. Method: immunoSEQ multiplex PCR; TCRdb's copy keeps in-frame clones and lacks some. The sample holds tens of thousands of clones, roughly 79% seen once. Worth noting for this clone: What it binds is unknown.

V dropped 3 bases and J dropped 1; count of bases not matched to a gene: 13. Germline assignment: CDR1 LNHNV and CDR2 YYDKDF (reference sequence). The CDR3 is 20 amino acids. V and J are TRBV15 and TRBJ2-1, with TRBD1 matching over 12 bases. The TCR comes from a man aged 30 to 45 in good health and CMV-seronegative. The sample taken for sequencing was PBMCs. CDR3: CATSRGWGTGGLPSYNEQFF. The CDR3 nucleotides are TGTGCCACCAGCAGGGGATGGGGGACAGGGGGCCTTCCGTCCTACAATGAGCAGTTCTTC.